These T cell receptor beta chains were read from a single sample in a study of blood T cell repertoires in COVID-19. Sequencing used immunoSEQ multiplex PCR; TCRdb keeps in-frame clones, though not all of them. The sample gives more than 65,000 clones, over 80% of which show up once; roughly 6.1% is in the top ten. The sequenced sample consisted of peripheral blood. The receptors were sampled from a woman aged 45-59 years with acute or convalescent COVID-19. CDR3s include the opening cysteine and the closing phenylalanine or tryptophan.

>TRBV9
CASSRGLAVTLNTGELFF
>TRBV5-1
CASSPTGQGTGELFF
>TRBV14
CASSQALAGVDEQFF
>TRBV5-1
CASSSTGQAAVRAFF
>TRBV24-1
CATSDRTSGNRITGELFF
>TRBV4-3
CASSQDRQGGHPQHF
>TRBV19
CASSIDRDSSGNTIYF
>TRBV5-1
CASSSDTPGPLHF
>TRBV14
CASSPHAGGGSTDTQYF
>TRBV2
CASMAQGADTEAFF
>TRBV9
CASSSEAQGYNEQFF
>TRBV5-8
CASSLRQGAKSSYNEQFF
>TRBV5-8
CASSTGVAGQYF
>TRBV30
CAWSVYRRGASFQAFF
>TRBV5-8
CASSGGQYYGYTF
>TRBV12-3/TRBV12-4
CASSSPPGETQYF
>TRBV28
CASTKFPSTRRGTYNEQFF
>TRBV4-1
CASSQDRTSGTNTGELFF
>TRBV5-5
CASSLGGGFGTEAFF
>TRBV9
CASSVLDRGLNEQFF
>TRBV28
CASSLGGSLSYEQYF
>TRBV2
CASSVARDRKYNEQFF
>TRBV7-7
CASSPTTKGAAETQYF
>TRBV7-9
CASSLSGGAEAFF
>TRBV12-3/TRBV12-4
CASSRQGAQPQHF
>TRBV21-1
CASHVPGGPNVNYEQYF
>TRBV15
CATSITRNTEAFF
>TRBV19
CASSPSSGSSDTQYF
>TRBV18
CASSPTQGSPNYGYTF
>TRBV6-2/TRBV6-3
CASSLAPGGYGYTF
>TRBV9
CASSANRGNQPQHF
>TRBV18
CASSLGGYEQYF